This T cell receptor beta chain derives from a study of T-cell memory formation after mild COVID-19. TCRdb reanalysed the 5' RACE reads using MiXCR and keeps one entry per CDR3 protein. The sample includes approximately 290,000 distinct CDR3 sequences, approximately 19% seen only once; the top ten take about 21%. The CDR3 runs to 15 residues. Losses at the gene ends were 5 bases for V and 5 bases for J; bases not matched to a gene: 6. CDR1 is SGHTA and CDR2 is FQGNSA in the germline V gene. Regarding the study as a whole: CD4/CD8 balance held among clones contracting day 15 to 85, and later expanders leaned CD4+. For contracting clones, CD4+ ones sat mainly in CM and EM, CD8+ in EMRA.

The sample holds a few counts of this clonotype. Its antigen is unknown. This clonotype originated in a man aged 18 to 29 who had mild COVID-19 (a few samples of this study predate the infection). Cell type and time point are not known. Sequenced: PBMCs or a T cell subset sorted from them (not recorded which). This sequence joins TRBV7-2 and TRBJ2-5; 12 bases line up with TRBD1. In nucleotides, the CDR3 is TGTGCCAGCAGCCCTGGGACAGGGGGCGTTGAGACCCAGTACTTC. It codes for CASSPGTGGVETQYF.